The present entry profiles one T cell receptor (beta chain) with its context. The target of this receptor is not known. No qualities accompany the bases; no much larger clone lies one base away. This record belongs to a study of T cell responses to AZD1222 COVID-19 vaccine (dated by TCRdb to about 2021). Describing the broader study: AZD1222 recipients with second doses at about 4 weeks or about 12 weeks were pooled, because spike-specific TCR depth and breadth did not differ between schedules. Trial participants were enrolled by age into 18-55, 56-69 and 70-plus year subgroups, with roughly 150, 30 and 60 TCR-sequenced participants respectively. A total of about 230 trial participants underwent TCR sequencing, of whom about 200 received two doses of AZD1222 and some 26 received two doses of the MenACWY control vaccine.

Results and caveats for the whole study, not just this receptor: Because no samples from the day 14 peak response were available, repertoires could be characterized only after the peak T cell response. Most participants were white British and females outnumbered males, and the authors suggested that clonal diversity may have been underestimated. Reportedly, close to half of the unique spike-specific TCRs recognized epitopes lying outside the regions that are mutated in the B.1.351 and B.1.1.7 variants. Vaccine-associated CD4 TCRs spanned the whole spike protein, with dominant responses in regions 160-218 and 743-854. In the small 56-69-year group, the increase in depth fell short of significance, most likely because of low power. Only five or six AZD1222 recipients were SARS-CoV-2 seropositive at baseline, limiting conclusions about previously exposed vaccinees. Spike-specific TCR breadth and depth rose significantly after two AZD1222 doses compared with day 0 and with MenACWY recipients.

Explained via the paper, the time point label denotes: baseline before first vaccination. The vaccinee samples were drawn from two UK trials, COV001 and COV002, one of which was a single-blind randomized controlled phase 2/3 trial testing AZD1222 (ChAdOx1 nCoV-19) in healthy adults. For TCRbeta chain sequencing, PBMC samples from trial participants were taken at day 0 and at day 28 after the second dose. The CDR1 and CDR2 encoded by the germline V gene are SGDLS and YYNGEE. V ends up 3 bases short and J 6 bases short, with an unmatched junction base count of 16. The CDR3 runs 17 residues from the cysteine to the phenylalanine. The only DNA kept is the CDR3, 51 bases in frame from the first base. The CDR3 regions of human TCRbeta chains were subjected to immunosequencing. The authors' pipeline ran thus. TCRs in the repertoires were compared against a reference library of SARS-CoV-2-specific TCRs that had been generated with the MIRA antigen-specificity platform. Breadth was defined as the fraction of unique TCRs that were SARS-CoV-2-associated, and depth was defined as the fraction of total T cells that were SARS-CoV-2-associated. Using the MIRA data, each spike-specific TCR was mapped to the spike region that the TCR reacts to and placed in a CD4 or CD8 class. Log10-transformed breadth and depth values were compared by one-way ANOVA with Sidak's multiple comparisons tests. TCRdb limited this immuneACCESS table to in-frame rearrangements with V and J called. A share of clones is missing; checked studies link under half to unresolved V genes, and the rest is unexplained. Clone size and the V and J calls come from that table; the DNA yielded D and trimming. This sample comprises 150,000 to 200,000 clones, more than 85% of them detected only once. The top ten constitute 2% to 2.5% of the sample.

The TCR originated in an adult in good health. This specimen was peripheral blood, taken on day 0 of AZD1222 vaccination. The chain is assembled from TRBV9 and TRBJ2-3; a stretch of 7 junction bases matches TRBD2. Here is the DNA: TGTGCCAGCAGCGCCAAAAGGACTAGTGGAGCGCCCGATACGCAGTATTTT. This codes for CASSAKRTSGAPDTQYF.